The clone carrying this T cell receptor (beta chain) has more than one count but fewer than ten. Deletions cut 1 base from V and 5 bases from J, with 15 bases between. The CDR3 contains 15 residues. Per germline, CDR1 SGHRS and CDR2 YFSETQ. These data come from a study of response to subunit inactivated influenza vaccine. TCRdb re-derived calls from the RT-PCR reads in MiXCR, one entry per CDR3 protein. Of under 550,000 distinct CDR3 sequences listed, more than 7% were seen once; the top ten hold roughly 13%. Sample: PBMCs from blood, taken roughly 24 months after vaccination. This receptor was identified in a man aged 50 to 69 who received an inactivated influenza vaccine. The chain is built from TRBV5-1 and TRBJ1-1, with D uncertain. The CDR3 is CASSLSQARRTEAFF. The CDR3 DNA reads as TGCGCCAGCAGCTTGTCCCAGGCCCGAAGGACTGAAGCTTTCTTT.